These T cell receptor beta chains were read from a single sample in a study of T cells in Graves' hyperthyroidism and ophthalmopathy. Each CDR3 protein gets one entry after TCRdb re-called the multiplex PCR reads with MiXCR. The sample lists 400,000 to 600,000 distinct CDR3 sequences; 15% to 20% were seen once. What was sequenced was blood. Source of these receptors: a woman under 40 with Graves' ophthalmopathy. Both conserved end residues are part of each CDR3. D genes are given only for firm matches. Only some rows state a clone size, as once, few, many or a class for expanded clones.

CSARSSAEYNEQFF,TGCAGTGCTAGATCGAGTGCGGAGTACAATGAGCAGTTCTTC,NA,TRBJ2-1,TRBV20-1,many
CASSLLSDRSTDTQYF,TGTGCCAGCAGTCTTCTGTCGGACAGAAGCACGGATACGCAGTATTTT,NA,TRBJ2-3,TRBV27,NA
CAWSVGQVLTDTQYF,TGTGCCTGGAGTGTCGGTCAGGTTCTGACAGATACGCAGTATTTT,NA,TRBJ2-3,TRBV30,many
CASSNTGPYEQYF,TGTGCCAGCAGTAATACAGGGCCATACGAGCAGTACTTC,NA,TRBJ2-7,TRBV6-1,NA
CASSQVPGQGLYEQYF,TGCGCCAGCAGCCAAGTCCCGGGACAGGGCCTATACGAGCAGTACTTC,TRBD1,TRBJ2-7,TRBV4-1,many
CASSRDGFSSGNTIYF,TGTGCCAGCAGTCGTGACGGATTTAGCTCTGGAAACACCATATATTTT,NA,TRBJ1-3,TRBV6-2/TRBV6-3,NA
CASSLTHSDQSSYNEQFF,TGTGCCAGCAGTTTAACCCATTCTGACCAGAGCTCCTACAATGAGCAGTTCTTC,NA,TRBJ2-1,TRBV27,many
CASSQDAAPAANTGELFF,TGCGCCAGCAGCCAAGATGCCGCCCCCGCAGCGAACACCGGGGAGCTGTTTTTT,NA,TRBJ2-2,TRBV4-3,many
CASREGLLQETQYF,TGTGCCAGCAGAGAGGGACTTCTTCAAGAGACCCAGTACTTC,NA,TRBJ2-5,TRBV6-1,NA
CASSPDRRSGANVLTF,TGTGCCAGCAGTCCGGACCGACGATCTGGGGCCAACGTCCTGACTTTC,NA,TRBJ2-6,TRBV2,many
CASSPPGVYYGYTF,TGTGCCAGCAGTCCACCAGGGGTTTACTATGGCTACACCTTC,NA,TRBJ1-2,TRBV7-2,NA
CASSLNGGGYGYTF,TGTGCCAGCAGCTTAAATGGGGGGGGCTATGGCTACACCTTC,NA,TRBJ1-2,TRBV7-3,NA
CAIRPGQDNSPLHF,TGTGCCATCAGACCAGGACAGGACAATTCACCCCTCCACTTT,TRBD1,TRBJ1-6,TRBV10-3,many
CASSPGRGNYEQYF,TGTGCCAGCAGCCCCGGGCGGGGTAACTACGAGCAGTACTTC,NA,TRBJ2-7,TRBV11-1,NA
CAWISGVADTQYF,TGTGCCTGGATTAGCGGCGTGGCGGATACGCAGTATTTT,NA,TRBJ2-3,TRBV30,many
CASSQLDRAEAFF,TGCGCCAGCAGCCAACTCGACAGAGCTGAAGCTTTCTTT,NA,TRBJ1-1,TRBV4-3,NA
CSIGLAGGLDEQFF,TGCAGCATAGGGCTAGCGGGAGGTTTGGATGAGCAGTTCTTC,TRBD2,TRBJ2-1,TRBV20-1,many
CAPQRERDRITDTQYF,TGTGCCCCACAAAGGGAGCGGGATCGTATCACAGATACGCAGTATTTT,TRBD2,TRBJ2-3,TRBV2,many
CATSRDVGGTTDTQYF,TGTGCCACCAGCAGAGATGTGGGGGGCACCACAGATACGCAGTATTTT,NA,TRBJ2-3,TRBV15,NA
CASSTNSGMGSDTQYF,TGTGCCAGCAGCACAAACAGCGGGATGGGGTCAGATACGCAGTATTTT,TRBD2,TRBJ2-3,TRBV7-3,many